This is a list of T cell receptor beta chains from one sample in a study of vaccination and CD4 T cells after COVID-19. TCRdb redid the calling of the PCR reads with MiXCR, one entry per CDR3 protein. The data show about 6,800 distinct CDR3 sequences, 55% seen once. Their target antigens are unknown. The source material was CD4+ T cells from blood, cultured in vitro. Source of these receptors: a human donor in good health. Each CDR3 is given with its conserved first and last residue. Fields, in order: D gene, V gene, clone size, J gene, CDR3 DNA, CDR3 protein. A D gene is named only where the DNA matches it firmly. The size entry is marked missing in some rows and otherwise reads once, few, many or a size class.

D gene: NA
V gene: TRBV7-9
clone size: few
J gene: TRBJ1-3
CDR3 DNA: TGTGCCAGCAGCAGACAGGACGCGATTGGAAACACCATATATTTT
CDR3 protein: CASSRQDAIGNTIYF

D gene: NA
V gene: TRBV20-1
clone size: NA
J gene: TRBJ1-2
CDR3 DNA: TGCAGTGCTAGGCCTCCGGGGATGCTCTATGGCTACACCTTC
CDR3 protein: CSARPPGMLYGYTF

D gene: NA
V gene: TRBV20-1
clone size: NA
J gene: TRBJ1-2
CDR3 DNA: TGCAGTGCTAGAGTACCAGGGAACTATGGCTACACCTTC
CDR3 protein: CSARVPGNYGYTF

D gene: NA
V gene: TRBV6-2/TRBV6-3
clone size: NA
J gene: TRBJ1-6
CDR3 DNA: TGTGCCAGCAGACGGACGGATTCACCCCTCCACTTT
CDR3 protein: CASRRTDSPLHF

D gene: TRBD2
V gene: TRBV10-1
clone size: NA
J gene: TRBJ2-1
CDR3 DNA: TGCGCCAGCAGTATACTAGCGGGAGGTGAGCAGTTCTTC
CDR3 protein: CASSILAGGEQFF

D gene: TRBD1
V gene: TRBV7-9
clone size: NA
J gene: TRBJ2-3
CDR3 DNA: TGTGCCAGCAGCCAGGGACAGGGATTAAGCACAGATACGCAGTATTTT
CDR3 protein: CASSQGQGLSTDTQYF

D gene: TRBD1
V gene: TRBV27
clone size: NA
J gene: TRBJ2-1
CDR3 DNA: TGCGCCAGCAGCCAAACGAGGACAGGGGGCTCCTACAATGAGCAGTTCTTC
CDR3 protein: CASSQTRTGGSYNEQFF

D gene: NA
V gene: TRBV6-4
clone size: NA
J gene: TRBJ1-2
CDR3 DNA: TGTGCCAGCAGTGGAGGGGGGGGCGCAACCGGCTACACCTTC
CDR3 protein: CASSGGGGATGYTF

D gene: TRBD2
V gene: TRBV20-1
clone size: NA
J gene: TRBJ2-3
CDR3 DNA: TGCAGTGCCAGAGGGTTAGCGGGGTCGTCTGTTAATTACACAGATACGCAGTATTTT
CDR3 protein: CSARGLAGSSVNYTDTQYF

D gene: NA
V gene: TRBV29-1
clone size: once
J gene: TRBJ1-2
CDR3 DNA: TGCAGCGCCCTCCTAACTAACTATGGCTACACCTTC
CDR3 protein: CSALLTNYGYTF

D gene: NA
V gene: TRBV6-2/TRBV6-3
clone size: once
J gene: TRBJ2-7
CDR3 DNA: TGTGCCAGCAGCTCTCAGGGTTACGAGCAGTACTTC
CDR3 protein: CASSSQGYEQYF

D gene: TRBD1
V gene: TRBV6-1
clone size: few
J gene: TRBJ1-5
CDR3 DNA: TGTGCCAGCGTTAGGGGGCAACAGCCCCAGCATTTT
CDR3 protein: CASVRGQQPQHF

D gene: TRBD2
V gene: TRBV19
clone size: NA
J gene: TRBJ2-7
CDR3 DNA: TGTGCCACCGGGACTAGCGGGAGCTACGAGCAGTACTTC
CDR3 protein: CATGTSGSYEQYF

D gene: NA
V gene: TRBV9
clone size: once
J gene: TRBJ2-7
CDR3 DNA: TGTGCCAGCAGCGAGGGGGGATTCGGATCTATCTCCTACGAGCAGTACTTC
CDR3 protein: CASSEGGFGSISYEQYF